The text below deals with one T cell receptor (beta chain). The record originates from a study of blood T cell repertoires in COVID-19. CDR1 is MDHEN and CDR2 is SYDVKM in the germline V gene. The CDR3 covers 12 residues. Trimming pared 4 bases from V and 7 bases from J, leaving 11 bases between. TCRdb's table, derived via immunoSEQ multiplex PCR, lists solely in-frame clones and lacks some. The sample carries approximately 190,000 clones, around nine tenths recorded once. The sequence was obtained from a man in his forties with active or convalescent COVID-19. The specimen was peripheral blood. V usage is TRBV28 and J usage is TRBJ2-7, with D unresolved. CDR3 in amino acids: CASSSGSEEQYF. The CDR3 DNA reads as TGTGCCAGCAGTTCCGGCAGCGAAGAGCAGTACTTC.